A selection of T cell receptor beta chains follows, all from one sample in a study of Ad26.COV2.S vaccination and SARS-CoV-2 variants. The repertoire was sequenced with immunoSEQ multiplex PCR; TCRdb's copy has only in-frame clones and lacks some. The top ten clones hold 5.5% to 6% of a sample with some 180,000 clones, roughly nine tenths of them seen once. This material consisted of peripheral blood, taken after recovery from COVID-19. The receptors derive from a human donor who had recovered from COVID-19. Each CDR3 is given with its conserved first and last residue. D genes are given only for firm matches. Rows may omit the clone size; those that give it use once, few, many or a size class.

V gene	D gene	J gene	clone size	CDR3 protein	CDR3 DNA
TRBV11-3	TRBD2	TRBJ2-3	-	CASSLGMAGDLTDTQYF	TGTGCCAGCAGCTTAGGGATGGCGGGAGATTTGACAGATACGCAGTATTTT
TRBV6-5	TRBD2	TRBJ2-7	-	CASSPGTSGKKQYF	TGTGCCAGCAGCCCCGGGACTAGCGGGAAGAAACAGTACTTC
TRBV9	-	TRBJ2-2	-	CASSVAGGRTGELFF	TGTGCCAGCAGCGTAGCGGGGGGCCGAACCGGGGAGCTGTTTTTT
TRBV18	TRBD2	TRBJ2-7	-	CASSPLVGTTSYEQYF	TGTGCCAGCTCACCCCTAGTGGGGACTACCAGCTACGAGCAGTACTTC
TRBV7-2	-	TRBJ2-1	-	CASSLGPGGSYNEQFF	TGTGCCAGCAGCTTAGGCCCCGGGGGCTCCTACAATGAGCAGTTCTTC
TRBV18	-	TRBJ2-5	-	CASSPQVETQYF	TGTGCCAGCTCACCACAGGTAGAGACCCAGTACTTC
TRBV2	-	TRBJ2-2	-	CASSSGLNTGELFF	TGTGCCAGCAGTTCGGGACTCAACACCGGGGAGCTGTTTTTT
TRBV28	-	TRBJ2-3	few	CASHQGTADTQYF	TGTGCCAGCCACCAGGGTACGGCAGATACGCAGTATTTT
TRBV2	TRBD1	TRBJ1-5	-	CASSRDRNQPQHF	TGTGCCAGCAGTCGGGACAGGAATCAGCCCCAGCATTTT
TRBV7-7	TRBD2	TRBJ2-3	-	CASSPLAGVTDTQYF	TGTGCCAGCAGCCCATTAGCGGGAGTAACAGATACGCAGTATTTT
TRBV7-9	-	TRBJ2-3	-	CASSSGVDTQYF	TGTGCCAGCAGCTCCGGGGTAGATACGCAGTATTTT
TRBV5-4	TRBD1	TRBJ2-3	-	CASSLPGTGVDTQYF	TGTGCCAGCAGCTTGCCCGGGACAGGGGTAGATACGCAGTATTTT
TRBV19	-	TRBJ2-1	-	CASSINVGEGNEQFF	TGTGCCAGTAGCATCAATGTGGGAGAAGGGAATGAGCAGTTCTTC
TRBV11-1	-	TRBJ2-2	-	CASSSTAVWELFF	TGTGCCAGCAGCTCGACTGCGGTATGGGAGCTGTTTTTT
TRBV4-1	TRBD2	TRBJ2-2	-	CASSQDRASGRNGELFF	TGCGCCAGCAGCCAAGATCGGGCTAGCGGGAGAAACGGGGAGCTGTTTTTT
TRBV19	-	TRBJ2-2	medium-sized	CASSYSPSTGELFF	TGTGCCAGTAGTTACTCTCCGAGCACCGGGGAGCTGTTTTTT
TRBV19	TRBD1	TRBJ1-5	-	CASGTDNQPQHF	TGTGCCAGTGGGACAGATAATCAGCCCCAGCATTTT
TRBV7-9	TRBD2	TRBJ2-7	-	CASSQRTSGTHYEQYF	TGTGCCAGCAGCCAAAGGACTAGCGGGACCCACTACGAGCAGTACTTC
TRBV7-2	TRBD2	TRBJ2-2	-	CASSVGEGGELFF	TGTGCCAGCAGTGTCGGGGAGGGCGGGGAGCTGTTTTTT
TRBV10-3	-	TRBJ1-1	-	CAISENMEAFF	TGTGCCATCAGTGAGAATATGGAAGCTTTCTTT
TRBV5-1	-	TRBJ2-2	few	CASSRGVLGNTGELFF	TGCGCCAGCAGCCGCGGGGTACTTGGGAACACCGGGGAGCTGTTTTTT
TRBV7-9	TRBD1	TRBJ2-5	-	CASSLGDRGRQETQYF	TGTGCCAGCAGCTTAGGAGACAGGGGGCGTCAAGAGACCCAGTACTTC
TRBV7-3	-	TRBJ2-3	-	CASSFNTRDTQYF	TGTGCCAGCAGCTTTAACACTAGAGATACGCAGTATTTT
TRBV2	-	TRBJ2-6	-	CASGAGGNVLTF	TGTGCCAGTGGAGCAGGCGGCAACGTCCTGACTTTC
TRBV29-1	TRBD2	TRBJ2-1	-	CSVAGGTSGNNEQFF	TGCAGCGTTGCAGGGGGGACTAGCGGAAACAATGAGCAGTTCTTC
TRBV5-1	-	TRBJ2-7	-	CASRVFPPPPSEQYF	TGCGCCAGCAGGGTATTCCCCCCACCTCCTTCCGAGCAGTACTTC
TRBV5-4	-	TRBJ2-7	-	CASSLMAGSSYEQYF	TGTGCCAGCAGCTTAATGGCGGGCAGCTCCTACGAGCAGTACTTC
TRBV6-4	TRBD1	TRBJ2-1	-	CASSSRDRGYNEQFF	TGTGCCAGTAGTTCCCGGGACAGGGGGTACAATGAGCAGTTCTTC
TRBV30	TRBD2	TRBJ2-4	-	CAWSGSGSPFSNIQYF	TGTGCCTGGAGTGGGAGCGGGAGCCCGTTCTCGAACATTCAGTACTTC
TRBV7-2	TRBD2	TRBJ2-7	-	CASSLGLAGEQYF	TGTGCCAGCAGCTTAGGACTAGCGGGCGAGCAGTACTTC
TRBV11-2	-	TRBJ2-7	-	CASSFGGLYEQYF	TGTGCCAGCAGCTTCGGGGGTCTTTACGAGCAGTACTTC
TRBV7-8	TRBD2	TRBJ2-7	-	CASSPGGAGGSYEQYF	TGTGCCAGCAGCCCAGGGGGTGCGGGAGGGTCCTACGAGCAGTACTTC
TRBV28	TRBD1	TRBJ2-7	-	CASRRQGITYEQYF	TGTGCCAGCAGGAGACAGGGGATAACCTACGAGCAGTACTTC
TRBV2	-	TRBJ2-1	-	CASSEFRQQGNEQFF	TGTGCCAGCAGTGAATTTAGACAGCAGGGGAATGAGCAGTTCTTC
TRBV5-1	-	TRBJ1-2	few	CASSLGHYGYTF	TGCGCCAGCAGCTTGGGACACTATGGCTACACCTTC
TRBV20-1	-	TRBJ2-1	-	CSARQQDEQFF	TGCAGTGCTAGACAGCAGGATGAGCAGTTCTTC
TRBV4-1	-	TRBJ1-2	-	CASRTPGQGGYGYTF	TGCGCCAGCCGCACCCCGGGTCAGGGCGGTTATGGCTACACCTTC
TRBV25-1	-	TRBJ1-6	-	CASSYGFPDSPLHF	TGTGCCAGCTCCTACGGGTTTCCGGATTCACCCCTCCACTTT
TRBV29-1	-	TRBJ2-3	-	CSVEGVGPQDTQYF	TGCAGCGTTGAAGGTGTAGGTCCCCAGGATACGCAGTATTTT
TRBV7-9	TRBD2	TRBJ2-7	once	CAISSGGYEQYF	TGTGCCATATCTAGCGGTGGCTACGAGCAGTACTTC
TRBV4-1	TRBD1	TRBJ2-5	-	CASSQRGPTGGVETQYF	TGCGCCAGCAGCCAAAGGGGACCGACAGGGGGGGTGGAGACCCAGTACTTC
TRBV3-1/TRBV3-2	-	TRBJ2-7	-	CASSSISGISYEQYF	TGTGCCAGCAGCTCTATTTCCGGGATCTCCTACGAGCAGTACTTC
TRBV3-1/TRBV3-2	-	TRBJ1-4	-	CASSRRAGGEKLFF	TGTGCCAGCAGCCGTAGAGCCGGGGGAGAAAAACTGTTTTTT
TRBV7-8	-	TRBJ2-6	-	CASSLSQTSFSGANVLTF	TGTGCCAGCAGCTTGAGTCAGACCTCTTTCTCTGGGGCCAACGTCCTGACTTTC
TRBV19	-	TRBJ1-2	once	CASSLLPEYGYTF	TGTGCCAGTAGTCTCCTCCCGGAGTATGGCTACACCTTC
TRBV9	-	TRBJ1-1	-	CASSVGGETEAFF	TGTGCCAGCAGCGTAGGTGGGGAGACTGAAGCTTTCTTT
TRBV11-2	-	TRBJ1-1	-	CASSLGLGRAFF	TGTGCCAGCAGCTTGGGACTGGGACGAGCTTTCTTT
TRBV7-3	TRBD1	TRBJ2-3	-	CASSATGGVGDTQYF	TGTGCCAGCAGCGCAACAGGGGGCGTTGGAGATACGCAGTATTTT
TRBV3-1/TRBV3-2	TRBD1	TRBJ1-6	-	CASSLWDRGRLGSPLHF	TGTGCCAGCAGCCTTTGGGACAGGGGGCGCCTGGGTTCACCCCTCCACTTT
TRBV7-9	-	TRBJ2-5	-	CASSLVGQETQYF	TGTGCCAGCAGCTTAGTAGGCCAAGAGACCCAGTACTTC
TRBV14	-	TRBJ1-2	-	CASSPTGDYGYTF	TGTGCCAGCAGCCCAACGGGGGACTATGGCTACACCTTC
TRBV9	TRBD1	TRBJ1-6	few	CASNPGQHNSPLHF	TGTGCCAGCAACCCGGGACAGCATAATTCACCCCTCCACTTT
TRBV7-9	-	TRBJ2-7	-	CASNGGDYEQYF	TGTGCCAGCAACGGGGGAGACTACGAGCAGTACTTC
TRBV10-3	-	TRBJ1-6	-	CAISELRGDNSPLHF	TGTGCCATCAGTGAGCTTCGGGGTGACAATTCACCCCTCCACTTT
TRBV5-1	-	TRBJ2-2	-	CASSDYSNTGELFF	TGCGCCAGCAGTGACTACTCGAACACCGGGGAGCTGTTTTTT
TRBV12-3/TRBV12-4	-	TRBJ1-6	-	CASRGAGNSPLHF	TGTGCCAGCAGGGGAGCAGGGAATTCACCCCTCCACTTT
TRBV10-3	-	TRBJ1-6	-	CALKRGDGNSPLHF	TGTGCCCTGAAACGGGGGGACGGGAATTCACCCCTCCACTTT